Below, 13 T cell receptor beta chains from the same sample are listed, as sequenced in a study of T cell clones after liver transplantation. TCRdb's table, derived via immunoSEQ multiplex PCR, lists solely in-frame clones and lacks some. The sample has 70,000 or so clones, over 90% seen once. Sample: CD4+ T cells from blood, taken less than 27 months after liver transplant. The source is a human patient who received a liver transplant. Among the T cells, some may be from the graft donor.

J is TRBJ2-3 and V is TRBV7-8, with D unresolved. Germline CDR1 reads SGHVS; CDR2 reads FQNEAQ. The V and J ends lost 2 bases and 1 base respectively, with 4 bases between them. The CDR3 length is 13 residues. The CDR3 sequence: CASSLQGTDTQYF. The CDR3 DNA follows: TGTGCCAGCAGCTTACAGGGCACAGATACGCAGTATTTT.

The rearrangement uses TRBV27 and TRBJ2-7, with D maybe TRBD1 (5 bases). V was trimmed by 4 bases and J by 2 bases, leaving 9 bases between them. Germline values: CDR1 MNHEY, CDR2 SMNVEV (reference sequence). The CDR3 is made up of 13 amino acids. CDR3 in DNA: TGTGCCAGCAGTTCGCGACAGACCTACGAGCAGTACTTC. Amino acid sequence: CASSSRQTYEQYF.

The rearrangement links TRBV5-1 to TRBJ1-4; D remains ambiguous. The CDR3 is 15 residues long. Germline CDR1 SGHRS, CDR2 YFSETQ. Trimming shortened V by 0 bases and J by 4 bases, and 10 bases separated the two germline ends. The CDR3 loop reads CASSLVGLGNEKLFF. The CDR3 DNA reads TGCGCCAGCAGCTTGGTAGGGTTAGGTAATGAAAAACTGTTTTTT.

As for this clone: One end of the junction varies from germline; a read error may be responsible. The chain uses TRBV11-3 and TRBJ2-1; 9 bases map to TRBD1. The CDR3 loop spans 14 amino acids. Germline CDR1 and CDR2: SGHNT and YENEEA. As DNA, the CDR3 is TGTGCCAGCAGCAAACAGGGGGCGTACAGTGAGCAGTTCTTC. This sequence encodes CASSKQGAYSEQFF.

This chain connects TRBV28 to TRBJ2-4; possible D gene TRBD1, 7 bases. V lost 11 bases and J lost 1, with 15 bases in between. Germline CDR1 MDHEN, CDR2 SYDVKM. There are 14 residues in the CDR3. The CDR3 spells CAAGAGGAKNIQYF. DNA for the CDR3: TGTGCCGCTGGTGCAGGGGGGGCCAAAAACATTCAGTACTTC.

This clone appeared once. This chain links TRBV7-3 with TRBJ2-2; D perhaps matches TRBD2 (5 bases). Trimming removed 3 bases at V and 2 bases at J, with 7 bases between. CDR1 and CDR2 from the germline V gene are SGHTA and FQGTGA. CDR3 length equals 14 residues. The DNA for the CDR3 is TGTGCCAGCAGCTTCAGCGGAAACACCGGGGAGCTGTTTTTT. Residues: CASSFSGNTGELFF.

A word on this clone: Distinct nucleotide sequences in the sample also encode this CDR3. The chain carries TRBV11-2 and TRBJ2-7; possible D gene TRBD2, 6 bases. The CDR3 is 12 residues long. Trimming stripped 3 bases from V and 4 bases from J, with 7 bases between. CDR1 is SGHAT and CDR2 is FQNNGV in the germline V gene. The CDR3 region is CASSFRGYEQYF. The CDR3 DNA follows: TGTGCCAGCAGCTTTCGGGGGTACGAGCAGTACTTC.

This chain links TRBV30 with TRBJ1-2; D is possibly TRBD1 (5 bases). The CDR3 has 10 residues. In germline, CDR1 is GTSNPN, CDR2 SVGIG (reference sequence). Trimming took off 7 bases at V and 8 bases at J, with 11 bases between the two ends. CDR3 DNA: TGTGCCTTGGACAAAGGAGGCTACACCTTC. It encodes CALDKGGYTF. The full variable domain, its missing parts supplied by reference TRBV30 and TRBJ1-2, is SQTIHQWPATLVQPVGSPLSLECTVEGTSNPNLYWYRQAAGRGLQLLFYSVGIGQISSEVPQNLSASRPQDRQFILSSKKLLLSDSGFYLCALDKGGYTFGSGTRLTVV.

The count of this clone is one. V usage is TRBV4-2 and J usage is TRBJ1-2; D remains ambiguous. The V end was cut by 5 bases, the J end by 0 bases, with 13 bases between. The CDR3 extends over 15 amino acids. Germline values: CDR1 LGHNA, CDR2 YNFKEQ. CDR3 in DNA: TGTGCCAGCAGCTTGACGGGGTTGTCTAACTATGGCTACACCTTC. It specifies CASSLTGLSNYGYTF.

The genes are TRBV19 and TRBJ2-7, with 8 bases that match TRBD2. From germline, CDR1 is LNHDA and CDR2 SQIVND (reference sequence). With 4 bases clipped from V and 2 bases from J, the junction kept 4 bases outside the gene matches. The CDR3 consists of 14 residues. The CDR3 coding sequence is TGTGCCAGTAGTACCAGCGGGAGTACCTACGAGCAGTACTTC. Translating it yields CASSTSGSTYEQYF.

The CDR3 reads CASGDSRASTDTQYF. In DNA form, the CDR3 reads TGTGCCAGCGGGGACAGCCGTGCTAGCACAGATACGCAGTATTTT. This chain links TRBV25-1 with TRBJ2-3, with TRBD1 matching over 7 bases. The CDR3 has 15 amino acids. V dropped 8 bases and J dropped 0; count of bases not matched to a gene: 8. CDR1 and CDR2 from the germline V gene are MGHDK and SYGVNS.

V and J are TRBV6-6 and TRBJ2-1; D is perhaps TRBD1 (6 bases). The CDR3 spans 13 residues. V gave up 5 bases and J gave up 4 bases, with 9 bases separating them. CDR1 is MNHNY, CDR2 SVGAGI, per germline (reference sequence). In DNA, the CDR3 is TGTGCCAGCAGTACGGGACAATACAATGAGCAGTTCTTC. Protein product: CASSTGQYNEQFF.

The chain employs TRBV28 and TRBJ2-7; the D call may be TRBD1 or TRBD2 (6 bases each). CDR3 length: 15 residues. Germline loops: CDR1 MDHEN, CDR2 SYDVKM. Trimming stripped 5 bases from V and 6 bases from J, with 20 bases between. The CDR3 spells CASSLLQGGLGEQYF. The CDR3, as DNA: TGTGCCAGCAGTCTCCTACAGGGAGGCTTGGGCGAGCAGTACTTC.